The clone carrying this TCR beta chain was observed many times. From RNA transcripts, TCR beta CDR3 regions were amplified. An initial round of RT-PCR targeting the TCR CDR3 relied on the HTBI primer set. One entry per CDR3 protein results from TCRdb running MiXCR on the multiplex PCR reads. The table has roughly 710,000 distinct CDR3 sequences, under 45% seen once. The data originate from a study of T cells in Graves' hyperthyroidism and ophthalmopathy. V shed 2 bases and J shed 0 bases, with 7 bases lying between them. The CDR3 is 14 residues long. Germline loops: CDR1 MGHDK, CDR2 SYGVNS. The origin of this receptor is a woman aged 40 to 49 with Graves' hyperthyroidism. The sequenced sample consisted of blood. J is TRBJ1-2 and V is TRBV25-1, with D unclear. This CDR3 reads CASSEINPNYGYTF. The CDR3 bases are TGTGCCAGCAGTGAAATCAATCCTAACTATGGCTACACCTTC.